Presented here are 24 T cell receptor beta chains from one specimen sequenced in a study of radiation and T cells in renal cell carcinoma (dated by TCRdb to 2019 to 2021). The method was the immunoSEQ multiplex PCR assay. The clones in this table, taken by TCRdb from immuneACCESS, are in-frame only. Not every clone is retained; where verified, under half of the shortfall comes from an unresolved V gene, and the cause of the rest is unknown. Present in this sample are 150,000 or so clones, 83% of which were seen just once. The ten top clones hold 20% to 25% of the sample. The sample's time point label is to be understood as: baseline pretreatment blood. The treatment or condition label corresponds to: 15 Gy SBRT to primary tumor, nephrectomy 4 weeks later. Sequencing was performed on blood, taken from a patient whose treatment included radiotherapy and nephrectomy. The receptor source for this set is a woman in her fifties or sixties with renal cell carcinoma.

The J gene is TRBJ1-6, the V gene TRBV9, with 10 bases fitting TRBD1. Germline-derived CDR1 and CDR2 are SGDLS and YYNGEE. The CDR3 consists of 15 residues. V gave up 5 bases and J gave up 9 bases; unmatched junction bases: 8. In DNA form, the CDR3 reads TGTGCCAGCAGTGAGGACAGGGGGGAATTTTCACCCCTCCACTTT. Translation gives CASSEDRGEFSPLHF.

The genes are TRBV18 and TRBJ2-4; D assignment may be TRBD1 or TRBD2 (5 bases each). Germline CDR1 and CDR2: KGHSH and LQKENI. There are 13 residues in the CDR3. V dropped 2 bases and J dropped 9 bases, with 11 bases sitting between them. For the CDR3, the DNA is TGTGCCAGCTCACCAACGTCAGGGAGCATTCAGTACTTC. It encodes CASSPTSGSIQYF.

The genes are TRBV1 and TRBJ2-5. TRBV1 is a pseudogene segment. The CDR3 extends over 15 amino acids. The CDR3 sequence is CTSSQDLPPQETQYF. Here the CDR3 DNA reads TGCACCAGCAGCCAAGATTTGCCACCCCAAGAGACCCAGTACTTC.

The chain joins TRBV7-2 to TRBJ1-1; TRBD1 is a possible D gene (5 bases). This CDR3 has 15 amino acids. Trimming took 2 bases from V and 2 from J, leaving 12 bases between them. Germline V gene sequence: CDR1 SGHTA, CDR2 FQGNSA. CDR3 bases: TGTGCCAGCAGCTTAACTATGGGGGATAACACTGAAGCTTTCTTT. This codes for CASSLTMGDNTEAFF.

The CDR3 DNA reads TGTGCCACCAGCAGAGATAGGTATGAGCAGTTCTTC. It yields the protein CATSRDRYEQFF. The V call is TRBV15, the J call TRBJ2-1; D is unclear. V lost 0 bases to trimming and J lost 8 bases, with 5 bases between them. Germline lookup yields CDR1 LNHNV and CDR2 YYDKDF (reference sequence). The CDR3 extends over 12 amino acids.

The rearrangement joins TRBV6-5 to TRBJ2-1; weak D call: TRBD2 (5 bases). V was cut by 7 bases and J by 0 bases, with 10 bases left in between. The CDR3 runs 14 residues. Germline loops: CDR1 MNHEY, CDR2 SVGAGI. The CDR3 DNA reads TGTGCCAGCACGGGGTCCTACTCCTACAATGAGCAGTTCTTC. It translates to CASTGSYSYNEQFF.

V is TRBV11-2 and J is TRBJ1-1; D ambiguous. The germline V gene has CDR1 SGHAT and CDR2 FQNNGV. Trimming cost V 5 bases and J 4 bases, with 11 bases left between them. The CDR3 is 13 amino acids. The CDR3 here is CASSEEVSTEAFF. Written as DNA, the CDR3 is TGTGCCAGCAGCGAAGAGGTGAGCACTGAAGCTTTCTTT. Full variable domain (remainder filled in from reference TRBV11-2 and TRBJ1-1): EAGVAQSPRYKIIEKRQSVAFWCNPISGHATLYWYQQILGQGPKLLIQFQNNGVVDDSQLPKDRFSAERLKGVDSTLKIQPAKLEDSAVYLCASSEEVSTEAFFGQGTRLTVV.

V is TRBV18 and J is TRBJ1-1; the D gene is possibly TRBD1 (6 bases). The CDR3 totals 16 residues. The V end was cut by 2 bases, the J end by 3 bases, with 16 bases between. Germline-derived CDR1 and CDR2 are KGHSH and LQKENI. CDR3 region: CASSPSSQGPDTEAFF. CDR3 coding DNA: TGTGCCAGCTCACCATCCTCCCAGGGGCCGGACACTGAAGCTTTCTTT.

A few counts support this clone. As DNA, the CDR3 is TGTGCCAGCAGTGAGGGGCCCGGACTTAGCAATCAGCCCCAGCATTTT. Its protein is CASSEGPGLSNQPQHF. The chain employs TRBV25-1 and TRBJ1-5; TRBD1 might be the D (5 bases). Trimming left V 3 bases short and J 0 bases short, with 12 bases between. Per the germline V gene, CDR1 is MGHDK and CDR2 is SYGVNS. This CDR3 comprises 16 residues.

The chain employs TRBV18 and TRBJ1-1; TRBD1 might be the D (5 bases). Germline V gene data show CDR1 as KGHSH and CDR2 as LQKENI. The V gene lost 0 bases and the J gene lost 2 bases, with 16 bases spanning the gap. CDR3 length: 17 residues. The CDR3 loop is CASSPPGGSGFNTEAFF. Written as DNA, the CDR3 is TGTGCCAGCTCACCACCCGGGGGATCAGGCTTCAACACTGAAGCTTTCTTT.

With regard to this clone: An end of the junction does not agree with germline; a read error may underlie this. V usage is TRBV5-4 and J usage is TRBJ1-1; D perhaps matches TRBD1 (5 bases). This CDR3 region has 13 residues. Per germline, CDR1 SGHNT and CDR2 YYREEE (reference sequence). In nucleotides, the CDR3 is TGCGCCAGCAGCCCTGGGGGAAACACTGAAGCTTTCTTT. Protein sequence: CASSPGGNTEAFF.

This clone has a handful of counts. This rearrangement joins TRBV30 to TRBJ2-3, with 8 bases lining up with TRBD2. The CDR3 sequence is 14 residues long. In germline, CDR1 is GTSNPN, CDR2 SVGIG (reference sequence). The ends lost 4 bases at V and 3 bases at J; junction bases unmatched: 6. Here the CDR3 reads CAWTRGGWTDTQYF. The CDR3 nucleotides are TGTGCCTGGACACGGGGGGGCTGGACAGATACGCAGTATTTT.

V is TRBV30 and J is TRBJ1-4; no firm D call. The CDR3 spans 14 residues. V gave up 1 base and J gave up 7 bases, with 13 bases separating them. CDR1 and CDR2 (germline): GTSNPN, SVGIG (reference sequence). As DNA, the CDR3 is TGTGCCTGGAGTGCAAAGACTCTCAGTGAAAAACTGTTTTTT. Amino acids: CAWSAKTLSEKLFF.

V usage is TRBV6-5 and J usage is TRBJ1-5, with TRBD1 matching 9 bases. V dropped 4 bases and J dropped 1; count of bases not matched to a gene: 2. Germline CDR1 reads MNHEY; CDR2 reads SVGAGI. The CDR3 is made up of 15 amino acids. The CDR3 loop reads CASSLTGGSNQPQHF. The DNA for the CDR3 is TGTGCCAGCAGTTTGACAGGGGGGAGCAATCAGCCCCAGCATTTT.

There are many counts of this clone. The chain carries TRBV5-1 and TRBJ2-1; 8 bases line up with TRBD2. The CDR3 sequence is 15 residues long. The V segment lost 4 bases and the J segment 2 bases; nucleotides outside the gene matches: 5. The germline CDR1 and CDR2 sequences are SGHRS and YFSETQ. The CDR3, as DNA: TGCGCCAGCAGCGTCGATAGCGGGGCCTACAATGAGCAGTTCTTC. Encoded protein: CASSVDSGAYNEQFF.

The chain employs TRBV5-6 and TRBJ2-1; D remains unclear. Trimming cost V 0 bases and J 3 bases, with 13 bases left between them. CDR1 SGHDT and CDR2 YYEEEE come from the germline V gene. This CDR3 region has 16 residues. CDR3: CASSLATQAGYNEQFF. CDR3 DNA sequence: TGTGCCAGCAGCTTGGCTACCCAAGCTGGCTACAATGAGCAGTTCTTC. Together with reference TRBV5-6 and TRBJ2-1, the CDR3 gives the full variable domain: DAGVTQSPTHLIKTRGQQVTLRCSPKSGHDTVSWYQQALGQGPQFIFQYYEEEERQRGNFPDRFSGHQFPNYSSELNVNALLLGDSALYLCASSLATQAGYNEQFFGPGTRLTVL.

This clone was seen a few times. This rearrangement joins TRBV9 to TRBJ1-4, with TRBD1 matching over 8 bases. Germline V gene lookup returns CDR1 SGDLS and CDR2 YYNGEE. CDR3 length: 13 residues. V lost 7 bases and J lost 6; bases outside the gene matches: 5. Here the CDR3 reads CASGTGFDEKLFF. For the CDR3, the DNA is TGTGCCAGCGGGACAGGATTCGATGAAAAACTGTTTTTT.

The CDR3 DNA reads as TGTGCCAGCAGCTTATCAGGGTCAACCTACGAGCAGTACTTC. Translated: CASSLSGSTYEQYF. The chain links TRBV5-8 to TRBJ2-7; a weak D match, TRBD1 (5 bases). The germline V gene has CDR1 SGHTS and CDR2 YDEGEE. CDR3 length: 14 residues. V lost 2 bases to trimming and J lost 2 bases, with 11 bases between them.

V and J are TRBV5-1 and TRBJ2-5; 9 bases agree with TRBD1. V gave up 6 bases and J gave up 0 bases; unmatched junction bases: 6. The CDR3 totals 15 residues. CDR1 and CDR2 from the germline V gene are SGHRS and YFSETQ. The CDR3 region has the DNA TGCGCCAGCACCGGACAGGGGCAGTACCAAGAGACCCAGTACTTC. This codes for CASTGQGQYQETQYF.

The J gene is TRBJ1-1, the V gene TRBV4-3, with D maybe TRBD1 (6 bases). The CDR3 has 15 amino acids. CDR1 and CDR2 from the germline V gene are LGHNA and YSLEER. Trimming shortened V by 4 bases and J by 2 bases, and 14 bases separated the two germline ends. The CDR3 region is CASSPGDTLNTEAFF. The CDR3, as DNA: TGCGCCAGCAGCCCTGGGGACACGCTAAACACTGAAGCTTTCTTT.

The chain recombines TRBV5-6 with TRBJ2-2; TRBD2 is a possible D gene (6 bases). Germline lookup yields CDR1 SGHDT and CDR2 YYEEEE. The V gene lost 2 bases and the J gene lost 7 bases, with 21 bases spanning the gap. CDR3 size: 17 residues. The CDR3, as DNA: TGTGCCAGCAGCTTAACGTCTCAGTCTAGCGAACTCGGGGAGCTGTTTTTT. The encoded protein is CASSLTSQSSELGELFF.

The gene calls are TRBV28 and TRBJ1-2; the match to TRBD1 covers 7 bases. The CDR3 sequence is 14 residues long. From germline, CDR1 is MDHEN and CDR2 SYDVKM. The V segment lost 5 bases and the J segment 4 bases; nucleotides outside the gene matches: 7. CDR3 loop: CASSPPRGGYGYTF. The DNA for the CDR3 is TGTGCCAGCAGTCCCCCCAGGGGGGGCTATGGCTACACCTTC.

This chain links TRBV4-3 with TRBJ1-4; 7 nucleotides align to TRBD1. V lost 1 base, J lost 8 bases, and 4 bases stayed unmatched. The CDR3 covers 14 residues. In germline, CDR1 is LGHNA, CDR2 YSLEER. The CDR3 here is CASSQGQGQEKLFF. CDR3 nucleotides: TGCGCCAGCAGCCAAGGACAGGGTCAAGAAAAACTGTTTTTT.

The gene calls are TRBV7-2 and TRBJ2-4, with D uncertain. The CDR3 totals 16 residues. Germline assignment: CDR1 SGHTA and CDR2 FQGNSA. V shed 1 base and J shed 2 bases, with 12 bases lying between them. CDR3 DNA sequence: TGTGCCAGCAGCTTAGTTGGGATGGGTACCAAAAACATTCAGTACTTC. This translates into CASSLVGMGTKNIQYF.